Following are 20 T cell receptor beta chains from one sample sequenced in a study of neurological immune-mediated disorders. TCRdb analysed the 5' RACE reads with MiXCR anew, one entry per CDR3 protein. Of some 70,000 distinct CDR3 sequences in the sample, about 4.9% were seen once. The sample was PBMCs. The receptor set was obtained from a young man with multiple sclerosis.

This clonotype was recorded at least ten times. The chain joins TRBV20-1 to TRBJ1-2; 10 nucleotides line up with TRBD1. Germline CDR1 reads DFQATT; CDR2 reads SNEGSKA (reference sequence). This CDR3 has 13 amino acids. After removal of 5 bases from V and 8 bases from J, the junction contained 8 bases not matched to a gene. The CDR3 sequence: CSASRTGGQGYTF. CDR3 DNA sequence: TGCAGTGCTTCCCGGACAGGGGGACAGGGCTACACCTTC.

This clonotype was counted a few times. The rearrangement joins TRBV20-1 to TRBJ2-2; the D gene is possibly TRBD2 (7 bases). Germline V gene lookup returns CDR1 DFQATT and CDR2 SNEGSKA (reference sequence). The V gene lost 5 bases and the J gene lost 2 bases, with 18 bases spanning the gap. The CDR3 has 16 amino acids. The CDR3 spells CSARHSRGGNTGELFF. The CDR3 nucleotides read TGCAGTGCTCGCCATTCGAGGGGGGGCAACACCGGGGAGCTGTTTTTT.

The table lists this clonotype with a few counts. The genes are TRBV7-6 and TRBJ2-2; no reliable D call. The V end lost 5 bases, the J end lost 5 bases, and 9 bases lay between the germline ends. Germline CDR1 SGHVS, CDR2 FNYEAQ. The CDR3 consists of 13 residues. The CDR3 protein is CASSGWRTGELFF. The CDR3 DNA sequence: TGTGCCAGCAGCGGCTGGAGAACCGGGGAGCTGTTTTTT. The whole variable domain, filled in from reference TRBV7-6 and TRBJ2-2, reads GAGVSQSPRYKVTKRGQDVALRCDPISGHVSLYWYRQALGQGPEFLTYFNYEAQQDKSGLPNDRFSAERPEGSISTLTIQRTEQRDSAMYRCASSGWRTGELFFGEGSRLTVL.

Many counts were recorded for this clonotype. This chain connects TRBV4-1 to TRBJ2-3; 12 bases match TRBD1. This CDR3 has 16 residues. In germline, CDR1 is MGHRA, CDR2 YSYEKL. Unmatched junction bases numbered 6, after V lost 4 bases and J lost 4 bases. CDR3 in DNA: TGCGCCAGCAGCCTAACCGGGACAGGGGGCCCAGATACGCAGTATTTT. Translating gives CASSLTGTGGPDTQYF.

In this sample, this clonotype turned up many times. The CDR3 is CATSRSTNRNTEAFF. As DNA, the CDR3 is TGTGCCACCAGCAGGTCTACTAATCGAAACACTGAAGCTTTCTTT. The V gene is TRBV15, the J gene TRBJ1-1, with no clear D. Deletions cut 3 bases from V and 2 bases from J, with 13 bases between. The CDR3 extends over 15 amino acids. The germline V gene has CDR1 LNHNV and CDR2 YYDKDF (reference sequence).

This clonotype appeared a few times. The chain is built from TRBV20-1 and TRBJ1-1; the D is unclear. The germline CDR1 and CDR2 sequences are DFQATT and SNEGSKA (reference sequence). The CDR3 has 14 residues. V lost 0 bases and J lost 0, with 8 bases in between. This chain's CDR3 is CSAREDGLNTEAFF. As DNA, the CDR3 is TGCAGTGCTAGAGAGGACGGACTGAACACTGAAGCTTTCTTT.

The sample holds many counts of this clonotype. V usage is TRBV12-3 or TRBV12-4 and J usage is TRBJ2-6, with D perhaps being TRBD1 or TRBD2 (5 bases each). V lost 6 bases and J lost 2, with 14 bases in between. The CDR3 runs 16 residues. The CDR3 loop is CASRPTRGAGANVLTF. Written as DNA, the CDR3 is TGTGCCAGCAGACCTACTAGGGGTGCTGGGGCCAACGTCCTGACTTTC.

This chain uses TRBV5-3 with TRBJ2-2; TRBD1 might be the D (6 bases). TRBV5-3 is reported as an ORF; its role is uncertain. This CDR3 contains 14 residues. V shed 0 bases and J shed 5 bases, with 8 bases lying between them. The CDR3 DNA reads TGTGCCAGAAGCTTGGAGGGGGAAACCGGGGAGCTGTTTTTT. Translation: CARSLEGETGELFF.

This clonotype was detected only a few times. This chain joins TRBV28 and TRBJ2-1; D tentatively reads TRBD1 or TRBD2 (7 bases each). Trimming left V 2 bases short and J 8 bases short, with 13 bases between. CDR1 MDHEN and CDR2 SYDVKM come from the germline V gene. CDR3 length: 14 residues. The CDR3 reads CASSLGQGGDEQFF. As DNA, the CDR3 is TGTGCCAGCAGTTTAGGGCAGGGGGGGGATGAGCAGTTCTTC.

This clonotype came up a few times. V is TRBV4-1 and J is TRBJ2-3, with TRBD2 matching 7 bases. CDR3 size: 16 residues. Trimming removed 1 base from V and 2 bases from J; junction bases left unmatched: 6. Per germline, CDR1 MGHRA and CDR2 YSYEKL. The CDR3 sequence: CASSQVTLAATDTQYF. The DNA of the CDR3 is TGCGCCAGCAGCCAAGTTACTCTAGCGGCCACAGATACGCAGTATTTT.

For this clonotype: Possible read error: a much larger clone is one base away. The rearrangement uses TRBV12-3 or TRBV12-4 and TRBJ2-1; either TRBD1 or TRBD2 may supply D (5 bases each). This CDR3 region has 13 residues. The chain's CDR3 is CVSSLGEYNEQFF. CDR3 sequence (DNA): TGTGTCAGCAGTTTGGGGGAATACAATGAGCAGTTCTTC.

This clonotype was found many times. V gene TRBV20-1 combines with J gene TRBJ1-4; D is perhaps TRBD1 (5 bases). The V and J ends lost 0 bases and 8 bases respectively, with 7 bases between them. Germline assignment: CDR1 DFQATT and CDR2 SNEGSKA (reference sequence). The CDR3 contains 12 residues. The CDR3 sequence: CSARDQGEKLFF. CDR3 nucleotides: TGCAGTGCTAGAGATCAGGGCGAAAAACTGTTTTTT.

This clonotype was detected many times. This chain joins TRBV4-1 and TRBJ1-4; 8 bases line up with TRBD1. Losses at the gene ends were 4 bases for V and 8 bases for J; bases not matched to a gene: 12. The germline gives CDR1 MGHRA, CDR2 YSYEKL. The CDR3 contains 16 residues. CDR3 DNA: TGCGCCAGCAGCCGGGGACAGGCCTCACTGGGGGAAAAACTGTTTTTT. The encoded protein is CASSRGQASLGEKLFF.

This clonotype was recorded many times. This chain connects TRBV21-1 to TRBJ2-7; the table names TRBD2, a call not compared with the DNA. TRBV21-1 is listed as a pseudogene. The CDR3 runs 14 residues. The CDR3 is CASSLGEGSYEQYV. CDR3 DNA: TGTGCCAGCAGCTTAGGTGAGGGATCCTACGAGCAGTACGTC.

This clonotype showed up many times. The DNA of the CDR3 is TGCAGTGCTAGAGATCTGATAACTACTGGCTCCTACGAGCAGTACTTC. It translates to CSARDLITTGSYEQYF. The chain employs TRBV20-1 and TRBJ2-7; D gene ambiguous. The CDR3 spans 16 residues. V gave up 0 bases and J gave up 0 bases, with 15 bases separating them. In germline, CDR1 is DFQATT, CDR2 SNEGSKA (reference sequence).

This clonotype was observed many times. At one boundary the junction diverges from the germline segment, which might be a read error. This chain connects TRBV20-1 to TRBJ1-2; D is possibly TRBD1 (5 bases). Germline assignment: CDR1 DFQATT and CDR2 SNEGSKA (reference sequence). The CDR3 extends over 11 amino acids. CDR3 amino acids: CSASWSRQFSF. The CDR3 region has the DNA TGCAGTGCTAGTTGGTCGAGACAGTTCTCCTTC.

This clonotype has ten or more counts. V usage is TRBV12-3 or TRBV12-4 and J usage is TRBJ2-3; 7 nucleotides line up with TRBD2. The CDR3 spans 15 residues. V lost 1 base and J lost 3; bases outside the gene matches: 4. The CDR3 loop is CASSLGAGETDTQYF. The CDR3 DNA follows: TGTGCCAGCAGTTTAGGGGCGGGGGAAACAGATACGCAGTATTTT.

For this clonotype: The conserved final phenylalanine or tryptophan is absent from the CDR3, which likely points to a read error. The limits of the CDR3 on the DNA are not certain, so only TCRdb's listed CDR3 is given. CDR3 sequence: CASSLEAVGAARYN. The chain carries TRBV5-1 and TRBJ2-3; the table's TRBD1 call for D was not verified on the DNA. The CDR3 is 14 amino acids in total, end residues counted. Germline-derived CDR1 and CDR2 are SGHRS and YFSETQ.

This clonotype was detected many times. The V and J genes are TRBV27 and TRBJ1-2; no clear D gene. From germline, CDR1 is MNHEY and CDR2 SMNVEV (reference sequence). This CDR3 is 14 amino acids long. V was shortened by 5 bases and J by 0 bases, with 10 bases between the two germline ends. The CDR3 region is CASSMNGPNYGYTF. The CDR3 nucleotides read TGTGCCAGCAGTATGAACGGACCTAACTATGGCTACACCTTC.

This clonotype turned up a few times. V is TRBV9 and J is TRBJ1-1; D is unresolved. The CDR3 covers 14 residues. V lost 2 bases and J lost 2, with 10 bases in between. Germline V gene data show CDR1 as SGDLS and CDR2 as YYNGEE. The CDR3 protein is CASSVPPTNTEAFF. CDR3 coding DNA: TGTGCCAGCAGCGTCCCCCCTACCAACACTGAAGCTTTCTTT.